This T cell receptor (beta chain) appears in the sequencing data of a study of blood T cell repertoires in COVID-19. Study at large: Both acute and convalescent COVID-19 samples were obtained from the United States, Italy and Spain.

V lost 9 bases, J lost 2 bases, and 9 bases stayed unmatched. This CDR3 region has 16 residues. The germline V gene has CDR1 LNHDA and CDR2 SQIVND (reference sequence). Per the authors' pipeline: Estimated nucleated cell counts came from reference gene primer amplification. The protocol was immunoSEQ multiplex PCR, while the TCRdb copy is restricted to in-frame clones and leaves out a portion. That table gives V, J and clone size, and the DNA gave D and trimming. The table lists some 200,000 clones, about nine tenths of them singletons. This chain connects TRBV19 to TRBJ1-5; the match to TRBD1 covers 11 bases. This receptor was identified in an elderly man with acute or convalescent COVID-19. Sequencing was performed on peripheral blood. In DNA, the CDR3 is TGTGCCAGCAGGGCACCGGGACAGGGGGGCAATCAGCCCCAGCATTTT. It yields the protein CASRAPGQGGNQPQHF.